The text below deals with one TCR beta chain. The data were taken from a study of T cell clones after liver transplantation. Study-level information: Liver transplant recipients had immunosuppression withdrawal attempted within 2 years. As an antigen-independent comparator, third-party-reactive TCRbeta sequences came from pre-transplant mixed lymphocyte reactions. A pre-transplant mixed lymphocyte reaction with TCRbeta sequencing defined graft-donor-reactive clones followed in post-transplant blood.

Repertoires were generated with immunoSEQ multiplex PCR, while TCRdb's copy carries only in-frame clones and drops some. The data show 15,000 to 20,000 clones, with more than 75% seen just once and roughly 32% held by the top ten. Germline CDR1 KGHSH, CDR2 LQKENI. The CDR3 extends over 13 amino acids. V lost 2 bases, J lost 2 bases, and 6 bases lay in between. The sequenced sample was CD8+ T cells from blood, obtained 48 months after liver transplant. The V and J genes are TRBV18 and TRBJ2-5; no clear D gene. This TCR was sampled from a human patient who received a liver transplant. Some T cells may possibly be graft donor cells. DNA of the CDR3: TGTGCCAGCTCACCAGTCGGGCAAGAGACCCAGTACTTC. This codes for CASSPVGQETQYF.